The next 18 T cell receptor beta chains were all read from a single sample in a study of T cell clones after liver transplantation. Sequenced by immunoSEQ multiplex PCR; TCRdb stores in-frame clones only, minus some. The data contain roughly 80,000 clones, around four fifths of them singletons. The material sequenced was CD4+ T cells from blood, taken 45 to 46 months after liver transplant. These receptors were obtained from a human patient who received a liver transplant. The T cells may partly be graft donor cells.

This clone has just a few counts. V gene TRBV27 combines with J gene TRBJ2-7; maybe TRBD1 (6 bases). From germline, CDR1 is MNHEY and CDR2 SMNVEV (reference sequence). V dropped 5 bases and J dropped 5 bases, with 22 bases sitting between them. This CDR3 has 16 amino acids. This CDR3 reads CASSRRRGTGPDEQYF. The CDR3 DNA reads as TGTGCCAGCAGTCGTAGACGGGGAACAGGGCCTGACGAGCAGTACTTC.

Regarding this clone: Other DNA sequences in the same sample also yield this CDR3. The chain recombines TRBV7-2 with TRBJ1-5; D might be TRBD1 (5 bases). Germline V gene lookup returns CDR1 SGHTA and CDR2 FQGNSA. V lost 4 bases and J 3 bases, leaving 7 bases between the germline ends. The length of the CDR3 is 13 residues. The CDR3 DNA follows: TGTGCCAGCAGCTCGGGACCCAATCAGCCCCAGCATTTT. This gives the protein CASSSGPNQPQHF.

In its sample, this clone was seen a few times. CDR3 residues: CASSSRPSASVRSSTDTQYF. CDR3 DNA sequence: TGTGCCAGCTCAAGCCGGCCGTCGGCTAGCGTTAGATCTAGCACAGATACGCAGTATTTT. The chain is built from TRBV18 and TRBJ2-3; a weak D match, TRBD2 (6 bases). Germline V lookup: CDR1 KGHSH, CDR2 LQKENI. Trimming cost V 5 bases and J 0 bases, with 27 bases left between them. CDR3 length equals 20 residues.

J is TRBJ2-7 and V is TRBV18; 8 nucleotides align to TRBD1. CDR3 length: 14 residues. Trimming at V came to 1 base and at J to 2 bases, leaving 1 base not matched to a gene. Per germline, CDR1 KGHSH and CDR2 LQKENI. CDR3 in DNA: TGTGCCAGCTCACCACAGGGACAGGCCTACGAGCAGTACTTC. It translates to CASSPQGQAYEQYF.

The chain uses TRBV5-1 and TRBJ2-6; D gene unclear. Trimming removed 4 bases from V and 0 bases from J, with 14 bases in between. Germline assignment: CDR1 SGHRS and CDR2 YFSETQ. This CDR3 comprises 17 residues. The DNA of the CDR3 is TGCGCCAGCAGCCCTAGGTCAAGAACCTCTGGGGCCAACGTCCTGACTTTC. Translated: CASSPRSRTSGANVLTF.

This clone has a handful of counts. This chain links TRBV6-9 with TRBJ1-5; TRBD1 aligns across 8 bases. The V gene's germline CDR1 is MNHGY and CDR2 SVAAGI. This CDR3 comprises 18 residues. J lost 0 bases, V lost 11 bases, and 18 bases had no gene match. CDR3 protein: CAGPGTGISDYSNQPQHF. In nucleotides, the CDR3 is TGTGCCGGTCCTGGGACAGGCATTTCAGATTATAGCAATCAGCCCCAGCATTTT.

This clone was picked up one time. The rearrangement uses TRBV19 and TRBJ1-1; 8 bases map to TRBD1. Germline CDR1 reads LNHDA; CDR2 reads SQIVND (reference sequence). The CDR3 spans 16 residues. The V and J ends lost 3 bases and 5 bases, in that order; junction bases with no gene match: 11. CDR3 DNA sequence: TGTGCCAGTAGTATCACAGGGGGGCCGAGGAGAACTGAAGCTTTCTTT. This translates into CASSITGGPRRTEAFF.

The rearrangement links TRBV5-6 to TRBJ2-7, with a tentative D call TRBD2 (6 bases). Trimming left V 4 bases short and J 3 bases short, with 11 bases between. Germline-derived CDR1 and CDR2 are SGHDT and YYEEEE. This CDR3 has 13 residues. This CDR3 is CASSRDSFYEQYF. In nucleotides, the CDR3 is TGTGCCAGCAGCCGGGACTCCTTCTACGAGCAGTACTTC.

This chain uses TRBV9 with TRBJ2-3, with unresolved D. Between the trimmed V and J ends, which lost 0 bases and 4 bases, there was a span of 3 bases. CDR3 size: 12 residues. Germline V gene lookup returns CDR1 SGDLS and CDR2 YYNGEE. The CDR3 DNA reads as TGTGCCAGCAGCGTAGAAGCAGATACGCAGTATTTT. Protein: CASSVEADTQYF.

CDR3 in amino acids: CASSIDRGSNQPQHF. The CDR3 coding sequence is TGTGCCAGTAGTATAGATCGTGGAAGCAATCAGCCCCAGCATTTT. V usage is TRBV19 and J usage is TRBJ1-5, with no clear D. CDR1 and CDR2 from the germline V gene are LNHDA and SQIVND (reference sequence). The CDR3 extends over 15 amino acids. Trimming shortened V by 0 bases and J by 1 base, and 7 bases separated the two germline ends.

V gene TRBV27 combines with J gene TRBJ1-5; D possibly corresponds to TRBD1 (6 bases). CDR3 length equals 14 residues. V was trimmed by 7 bases and J by 2 bases, leaving 12 bases between them. The germline V gene has CDR1 MNHEY and CDR2 SMNVEV (reference sequence). CDR3 protein: CASNLRGGNQPQHF. In nucleotides, the CDR3 is TGTGCCAGCAATCTAAGGGGGGGCAATCAGCCCCAGCATTTT.

The chain recombines TRBV7-2 with TRBJ2-1, with D uncertain. The CDR3 length is 15 residues. Germline loops: CDR1 SGHTA, CDR2 FQGNSA. Trimming left V 5 bases short and J 3 bases short, with 14 bases between. CDR3 bases: TGTGCCAGCAGCGTTGGGCTTAACCACTACAATGAGCAGTTCTTC. It yields the protein CASSVGLNHYNEQFF.

V usage is TRBV10-1 and J usage is TRBJ2-3, with 8 bases that match TRBD2. After removal of 4 bases from V and 0 bases from J, the junction contained 6 bases not matched to a gene. The germline gives CDR1 WNHNN, CDR2 SYGVQD (reference sequence). The CDR3 is made up of 16 amino acids. CDR3 in DNA: TGCGCCAGCAGTGGGCGGGAGGAACCAAGCACAGATACGCAGTATTTT. Translating gives CASSGREEPSTDTQYF.

The chain has TRBV5-1 and TRBJ2-1; possible D gene TRBD2, 5 bases. The CDR3 sequence is 13 residues long. Trimming shortened V by 4 bases and J by 3 bases, and 8 bases separated the two germline ends. Germline CDR1 SGHRS, CDR2 YFSETQ. The CDR3 DNA is TGCGCCAGCAGCCCCGGGATCTACAATGAGCAGTTCTTC. It codes for CASSPGIYNEQFF.

The gene calls are TRBV18 and TRBJ2-3, with D perhaps TRBD2 (5 bases). Trimming stripped 3 bases from V and 6 bases from J, with 10 bases between. The CDR3 sequence is 13 residues long. The germline V gene has CDR1 KGHSH and CDR2 LQKENI. CDR3 coding DNA: TGTGCCAGCTCACCGGTCCAGCGGGATACGCAGTATTTT. This codes for CASSPVQRDTQYF. The whole variable domain, remainder taken from reference TRBV18 and TRBJ2-3, is NAGVMQNPRHLVRRRGQEARLRCSPMKGHSHVYWYRQLPEEGLKFMVYLQKENIIDESGMPKERFSAEFPKEGPSILRIQQVVRGDSAAYFCASSPVQRDTQYFGPGTRLTVL.

CDR3 DNA: TGCGCCAGCAGTGTGGGGGACGGTCAGCCCCAGCATTTT. The encoded protein is CASSVGDGQPQHF. The V gene is TRBV10-1, the J gene TRBJ1-5; TRBD1 is a possible D gene (5 bases). Germline loops: CDR1 WNHNN, CDR2 SYGVQD (reference sequence). The CDR3 covers 13 residues. V dropped 4 bases and J dropped 6 bases, with 10 bases sitting between them.

The chain links TRBV30 to TRBJ2-7; 9 nucleotides line up with TRBD2. Trimming took 7 bases from V and 0 from J; bases not matched to a gene: 7. CDR3 length equals 14 residues. Germline CDR1 reads GTSNPN; CDR2 reads SVGIG (reference sequence). This CDR3 is CAFTSGLSSYEQYF. The CDR3 DNA reads as TGTGCCTTTACTAGCGGGCTGAGCTCCTACGAGCAGTACTTC.

This clone was observed a single time. The chain has TRBV28 and TRBJ2-7, with a tentative D call TRBD2 (5 bases). Trimming pared 5 bases from V and 3 bases from J, leaving 17 bases between. The V gene's germline CDR1 is MDHEN and CDR2 SYDVKM. This CDR3 is 15 amino acids long. The CDR3 DNA sequence: TGTGCCAGCAGTACCTCGGGGAATGCGGACTACGAGCAGTACTTC. Translation: CASSTSGNADYEQYF.